This is a list of T cell receptor beta chains from one sample in a study of cytomegalovirus exposure and HLA in healthy donors. TCRdb's table, derived via immunoSEQ multiplex PCR, lists solely in-frame clones and lacks some. Of approximately 97,000 clones listed, roughly 73% were seen once; the top ten hold 3.5% to 4.5%. Sequenced material: PBMCs. The receptor set was obtained from a man in his forties or fifties in good health and CMV-seronegative. Both conserved end residues are part of each CDR3. A D gene is named only where the DNA matches it firmly. Clone size is stated in some rows and not others, as once, few, many or a class when expanded.

d_call,j_call,v_call,clone_size,cdr3_aa,cdr3_nt
TRBD2,TRBJ2-3,TRBV4-2,NA,CASSQDSGGGPDTQYF,TGTGCCAGCAGCCAAGATAGCGGCGGGGGGCCAGATACGCAGTATTTT
TRBD2,TRBJ2-4,TRBV7-2,once,CASSSGLAKNIQYF,TGTGCCAGCAGCTCCGGACTAGCCAAGAACATTCAGTACTTC
TRBD1,TRBJ1-4,TRBV5-1,NA,CASSLGDSGNEKLFF,TGCGCCAGCAGCTTGGGGGACAGCGGGAATGAAAAACTGTTTTTT
NA,TRBJ1-5,TRBV10-3,NA,CAIYRGDSNQPQHF,TGTGCCATCTATAGGGGCGATAGCAATCAGCCCCAGCATTTT
NA,TRBJ1-4,TRBV7-2,few,CASSRTVNEKLFF,TGTGCCAGCAGCAGGACAGTTAATGAAAAACTGTTTTTT
NA,TRBJ2-3,TRBV5-1,NA,CASRRGFGKDTQYF,TGCGCCAGCAGACGGGGATTTGGTAAAGATACGCAGTATTTT
NA,TRBJ2-5,TRBV9,NA,CASSVGYRETQYF,TGTGCCAGCAGCGTAGGGTATCGGGAGACCCAGTACTTC
NA,TRBJ1-2,TRBV5-1,NA,CASRAPDRDYGYTF,TGCGCCAGCAGGGCACCGGACAGAGACTATGGCTACACCTTC
NA,TRBJ2-7,TRBV5-1,many,CASSLLPETYEQYF,TGCGCCAGCAGCTTGCTTCCAGAAACCTACGAGCAGTACTTC
TRBD2,TRBJ2-1,TRBV6-5,NA,CASRDSQGLANEQFF,TGTGCCAGCAGAGACTCGCAGGGACTAGCCAATGAGCAGTTCTTC
TRBD1,TRBJ1-3,TRBV6-6,once,CASREGQGGNTIYF,TGTGCCAGCAGGGAGGGACAGGGAGGAAACACCATATATTTT
TRBD2,TRBJ2-7,TRBV6-1,few,CASSEVGGGHYEQYF,TGTGCCAGCAGTGAAGTCGGGGGAGGGCACTACGAGCAGTACTTC
NA,TRBJ1-6,TRBV6-9,NA,CASSYPCVRTSYNSPLHF,TGTGCCAGCAGTTACCCGTGTGTAAGGACATCCTATAATTCACCCCTCCACTTT
NA,TRBJ1-6,TRBV7-9,NA,CASSLPNRAPLHF,TGTGCCAGCAGCTTACCCAACAGGGCCCCCCTCCACTTT
TRBD1,TRBJ2-7,TRBV19,NA,CASSKGQVISNEQYF,TGTGCCAGTAGTAAGGGACAGGTCATTAGCAACGAGCAGTACTTC
NA,TRBJ1-4,TRBV6-6,NA,CASSYKGNEKLFF,TGTGCCAGCAGTTACAAGGGGAATGAAAAACTGTTTTTT
TRBD1,TRBJ2-2,TRBV7-9,NA,CASSFGQGGLGELFF,TGTGCCAGCAGCTTTGGCCAAGGGGGCCTCGGGGAGCTGTTTTTT
TRBD1,TRBJ2-7,TRBV7-9,NA,CASSNGTGIISYEQYF,TGTGCCAGCAGCAACGGGACAGGGATTATCTCCTACGAGCAGTACTTC
TRBD1,TRBJ2-3,TRBV10-3,NA,CAISERGQGAADTQYF,TGTGCCATCAGTGAGCGGGGACAGGGGGCTGCAGATACGCAGTATTTT